This T cell receptor beta chain was profiled in a study of beta chain features in type 1 diabetes. Turning to this clone: The antigen is undetermined.

General observations from the study: In every one of the four CD4+ subsets, TCRB CDR3s were moderately but significantly shorter in Type 1 diabetes patients.

What was sequenced were expressed TCRB transcripts, since all of the isolated RNA had been reverse transcribed. This table comes from immunoSEQ multiplex PCR, and its TCRdb copy is limited to in-frame clones, with some not included. Among a few hundred thousand clones, around 9.6% were seen once, and the ten largest hold roughly 0.54%. The sample taken for sequencing was central memory CD4+ T cells from blood. This TCR was sampled from a young man with type 1 diabetes.

In DNA, the CDR3 is TGCGCCAGCAGCCGAGATGGGGTTTTTCAATATGGCTACACCTTC. Translating gives CASSRDGVFQYGYTF. The chain carries TRBV5-1 and TRBJ1-2; D remains unclear. CDR1 is SGHRS and CDR2 is YFSETQ in the germline V gene. This CDR3 is 15 amino acids long. V dropped 4 bases and J dropped 5 bases, with 18 bases sitting between them.